Presented here are 21 T cell receptor beta chains from one specimen sequenced in a study of cytomegalovirus exposure and HLA in healthy donors. Use of 60 Vbeta and 13 Jbeta primers characterized the PCR. TCRdb's copy holds only in-frame clones and misses some; the assay was immunoSEQ multiplex PCR. Found here are more than 30,000 clones, roughly 67% of them singletons; the top ten hold 10%. The sequenced material came from PBMCs. The receptor set was obtained from a man aged 40-50 years in good health and CMV-seropositive.

The V call is TRBV25-1, the J call TRBJ1-1; the match to TRBD1 covers 8 bases. Losses at the gene ends were 8 bases for V and 7 bases for J; bases not matched to a gene: 3. Per germline, CDR1 MGHDK and CDR2 SYGVNS. The CDR3 covers 11 residues. The CDR3 here is CASQTGVEAFF. The CDR3 nucleotides read TGTGCCAGCCAGACAGGGGTTGAAGCTTTCTTT.

This sequence joins TRBV6-5 and TRBJ1-5; 7 positions agree with TRBD1. Germline V lookup: CDR1 MNHEY, CDR2 SVGAGI. V shed 4 bases, J shed 5 bases, and the junction held 5 bases outside the gene matches. There are 14 residues in the CDR3. CDR3 protein: CASSFDRADQPQHF. CDR3 bases: TGTGCCAGCAGTTTTGACAGGGCCGATCAGCCCCAGCATTTT.

The V call is TRBV11-3, the J call TRBJ2-1, with 9 bases matching TRBD1. V gave up 5 bases and J gave up 4 bases; unmatched junction bases: 6. The CDR3 loop spans 15 amino acids. CDR1 is SGHNT, CDR2 YENEEA, per germline. The CDR3 nucleotides read TGTGCCAGCAGCGACCCGGGACAGGGTTACAATGAGCAGTTCTTC. Translated: CASSDPGQGYNEQFF.

This clone was found a few times. This chain uses TRBV7-9 with TRBJ1-1; 8 nucleotides match TRBD1. Germline CDR1 is SEHNR and CDR2 is FQNEAQ (reference sequence). Trimming took 1 base from V and 5 from J; bases not matched to a gene: 9. The CDR3 length is 16 residues. CDR3 sequence: CASSLDRGRGRTEAFF. DNA for the CDR3: TGTGCCAGCAGCTTAGATAGAGGCAGGGGGCGGACTGAAGCTTTCTTT.

The rearrangement uses TRBV2 and TRBJ1-2, with TRBD1 matching 8 bases. CDR3 length: 13 residues. CDR1 and CDR2 from the germline V gene are SNHLY and FYNNEI. The V segment lost 6 bases and the J segment 5 bases; nucleotides outside the gene matches: 5. The CDR3 reads CASRYQGAYGYTF. Written as DNA, the CDR3 is TGTGCCAGCAGGTATCAGGGGGCGTATGGCTACACCTTC.

The chain recombines TRBV29-1 with TRBJ2-7; D might be TRBD2 (7 bases). Germline V lookup: CDR1 SQVTM, CDR2 ANQGSEA. V was cut by 4 bases and J by 3 bases, with 22 bases left in between. The CDR3 sequence is 16 residues long. This chain's CDR3 is CSVGGGVQGRYYEQYF. CDR3 coding DNA: TGCAGCGTTGGTGGGGGGGTACAGGGCCGCTACTACGAGCAGTACTTC.

This chain uses TRBV19 with TRBJ2-5, with 7 bases fitting TRBD1. V shed 6 bases, J shed 5 bases, and the junction held 6 bases outside the gene matches. Germline lookup yields CDR1 LNHDA and CDR2 SQIVND (reference sequence). The CDR3 consists of 13 residues. CDR3: CASRDRPKETQYF. The CDR3 coding sequence is TGTGCCAGTAGGGACAGGCCTAAGGAGACCCAGTACTTC.

The rearrangement joins TRBV5-6 to TRBJ2-3; tentative D call: TRBD2 (6 bases). V lost 4 bases and J 3 bases, leaving 12 bases between the germline ends. The CDR3 covers 14 residues. Germline loops: CDR1 SGHDT, CDR2 YYEEEE. The CDR3 region has the DNA TGTGCCAGCAGCAGATGGAGGGCTACAGATACGCAGTATTTT. Translation: CASSRWRATDTQYF.

This chain uses TRBV29-1 with TRBJ1-2; TRBD1 matches 9 bases. V shed 3 bases, J shed 4 bases, and the junction held 3 bases outside the gene matches. CDR1 and CDR2 from the germline V gene are SQVTM and ANQGSEA. This CDR3 has 13 residues. The DNA of the CDR3 is TGCAGCGTTGATGGACAGGGGTTCTATGGCTACACCTTC. This sequence encodes CSVDGQGFYGYTF.

The chain carries TRBV14 and TRBJ2-5; perhaps TRBD1 as D (5 bases). V was clipped by 0 bases and J by 5 bases, with 10 bases between them. The CDR3 length is 14 residues. CDR1 and CDR2 (germline): SGHDN, FVKESK. The CDR3 reads CASSQESGWETQYF. The CDR3 bases are TGTGCCAGCAGCCAAGAGTCAGGGTGGGAGACCCAGTACTTC.

The chain uses TRBV30 and TRBJ2-7; 7 bases are shared with TRBD2. V was pared by 8 bases and J by 3 bases, with 7 bases of the junction left unmatched. In germline, CDR1 is GTSNPN, CDR2 SVGIG (reference sequence). The CDR3 runs 12 residues. The DNA of the CDR3 is TGTGCCCGGGGCTCGGGGGGCTACGAGCAGTACTTC. Residues: CARGSGGYEQYF.

The V and J genes are TRBV7-8 and TRBJ1-4; maybe TRBD1 (5 bases). Germline V CDR1 and CDR2: SGHVS, FQNEAQ. Trimming left V 7 bases short and J 6 bases short, with 21 bases between. This CDR3 comprises 16 residues. CDR3 bases: TGTGCCAGCATCTCTAAACCGTGGAGGGGTGATGAAAAACTGTTTTTT. It translates to CASISKPWRGDEKLFF.

This clone came up once. The chain has TRBV7-2 and TRBJ2-1; tentative D call: TRBD1 (6 bases). Trimming pared 3 bases from V and 6 bases from J, leaving 9 bases between. Germline V CDR1 and CDR2: SGHTA, FQGNSA. The CDR3 extends over 13 amino acids. CDR3 region: CASSFPQGNEQFF. CDR3 bases: TGTGCCAGCAGCTTCCCACAGGGCAATGAGCAGTTCTTC.

The V gene is TRBV5-6, the J gene TRBJ1-5; D not resolved. The CDR3 is 14 amino acids. Per germline, CDR1 SGHDT and CDR2 YYEEEE. V dropped 0 bases and J dropped 7 bases, with 11 bases sitting between them. Written as DNA, the CDR3 is TGTGCCAGCAGCTTGGGAGGCGGAGGCCAGCCCCAGCATTTT. Translated, it gives CASSLGGGGQPQHF.

This sequence joins TRBV9 and TRBJ1-1; maybe TRBD1 (5 bases). With 5 bases removed from V and 9 bases from J, the gap between germline ends came to 14 bases. Germline lookup yields CDR1 SGDLS and CDR2 YYNGEE. The CDR3 is 12 residues long. The CDR3 sequence is CASSPLGLQAFF. CDR3 DNA sequence: TGTGCCAGCAGTCCGTTGGGACTACAAGCTTTCTTT.

The chain joins TRBV6-5 to TRBJ1-4; D not resolved. The germline V and J ends were trimmed by 4 bases and 7 bases, with 13 bases remaining between them. Germline V gene lookup returns CDR1 MNHEY and CDR2 SVGAGI. The CDR3 totals 14 residues. DNA for the CDR3: TGTGCCAGCAGTTCCAGCGGCTATGGTGAAAAACTGTTTTTT. It yields the protein CASSSSGYGEKLFF.

The chain uses TRBV15 and TRBJ1-6; D is ambiguous. Germline V gives CDR1 LNHNV, CDR2 YYDKDF (reference sequence). This CDR3 is 15 amino acids long. Between the trimmed V and J ends, which lost 5 bases and 7 bases, there was a span of 15 bases. This CDR3 is CATSRTPGKNSPLHF. CDR3 in DNA: TGTGCCACCAGCCGGACGCCGGGGAAGAATTCACCCCTCCACTTT.

In the case of this clone: The identical CDR3 is also encoded by other nucleotide sequences in the sample. The chain employs TRBV6-5 and TRBJ1-2; TRBD1 aligns across 7 bases. In germline, CDR1 is MNHEY, CDR2 SVGAGI. The CDR3 loop spans 14 amino acids. Unmatched junction bases numbered 1, after V lost 2 bases and J lost 1 base. This CDR3 is CASSYRGHNYGYTF. The CDR3 nucleotides read TGTGCCAGCAGTTACAGGGGGCATAACTATGGCTACACCTTC.

The chain uses TRBV19 and TRBJ1-2, with D maybe TRBD1 (5 bases). The CDR3 contains 13 residues. CDR1 and CDR2 (germline): LNHDA, SQIVND (reference sequence). The V end lost 5 bases, the J end lost 6 bases, and 13 bases lay between the germline ends. The CDR3: CASSLRQNHGYTF. The DNA for the CDR3 is TGTGCCAGTAGTCTGAGACAGAACCATGGCTACACCTTC.

This chain connects TRBV19 to TRBJ1-2; unclear D gene. Trimming shortened V by 8 bases and J by 8 bases, and 15 bases separated the two germline ends. Germline CDR1 and CDR2: LNHDA and SQIVND (reference sequence). This CDR3 is 12 amino acids long. For the CDR3, the DNA is TGTGCCAGTCTTCGGCCACGCGGCGGCTACACCTTC. This translates into CASLRPRGGYTF.

V gene TRBV29-1 combines with J gene TRBJ2-5; 9 bases map to TRBD1. The end of the DNA fits TRBJ2-7 better, so the J call may be wrong. The CDR3 consists of 15 residues. Germline lookup yields CDR1 SQVTM and CDR2 ANQGSEA. For the CDR3, the DNA is TGCAGCGTTGAAGCCGTCGGGACAGGGTACTACGAGCAGTACTTC. Protein sequence: CSVEAVGTGYYEQYF.